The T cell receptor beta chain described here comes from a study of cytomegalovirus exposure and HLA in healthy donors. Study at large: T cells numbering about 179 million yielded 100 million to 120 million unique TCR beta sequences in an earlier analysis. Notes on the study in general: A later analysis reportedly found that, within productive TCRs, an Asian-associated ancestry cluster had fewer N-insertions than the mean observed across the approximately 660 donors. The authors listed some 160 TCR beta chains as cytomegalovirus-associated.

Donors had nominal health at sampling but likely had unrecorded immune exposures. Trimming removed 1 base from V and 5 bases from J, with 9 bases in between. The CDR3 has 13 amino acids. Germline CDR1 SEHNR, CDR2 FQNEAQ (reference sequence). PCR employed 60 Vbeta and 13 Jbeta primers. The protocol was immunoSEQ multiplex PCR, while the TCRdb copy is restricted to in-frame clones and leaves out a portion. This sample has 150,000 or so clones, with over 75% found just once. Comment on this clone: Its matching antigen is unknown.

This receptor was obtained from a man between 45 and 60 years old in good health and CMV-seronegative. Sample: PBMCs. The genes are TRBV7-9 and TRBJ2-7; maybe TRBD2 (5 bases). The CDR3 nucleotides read TGTGCCAGCAGCTTAGACCGACTAAACGAGCAGTACTTC. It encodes CASSLDRLNEQYF.